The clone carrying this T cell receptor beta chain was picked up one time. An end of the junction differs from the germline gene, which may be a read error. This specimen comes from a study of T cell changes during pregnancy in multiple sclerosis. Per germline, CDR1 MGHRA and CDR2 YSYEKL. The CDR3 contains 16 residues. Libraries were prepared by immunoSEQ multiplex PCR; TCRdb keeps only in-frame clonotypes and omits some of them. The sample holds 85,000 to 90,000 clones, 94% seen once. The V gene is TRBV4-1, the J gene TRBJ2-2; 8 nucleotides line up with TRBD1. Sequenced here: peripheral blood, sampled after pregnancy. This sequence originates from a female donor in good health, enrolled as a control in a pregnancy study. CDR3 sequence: CASTQPGQGNTGELFF. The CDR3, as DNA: TGCGCCAGCACCCAACCCGGACAGGGGAACACCGGGGAGCTGTTTTTT.